A selection of T cell receptor beta chains follows, all from one sample in a study of blood T cell repertoires in COVID-19. Sequenced by immunoSEQ multiplex PCR; TCRdb stores in-frame clones only, minus some. The repertoire consists of 250,000 to 350,000 clones, with roughly 85% occurring once and the leading ten covering 4.5% to 7%. The specimen sequenced was PBMCs or T cells enriched from blood (not recorded which). Every receptor here comes from a woman aged 25 to 39 who had recovered from COVID-19. Both conserved end residues are part of each CDR3. D genes are given only for firm matches. Only some rows state a clone size, as once, few, many or a class for expanded clones.

TRBV29-1	TRBJ2-3	TRBD2	NA	CSVSASGGAPTDTQYF	TGCAGCGTTAGCGCTAGCGGGGGGGCCCCCACAGATACGCAGTATTTT
TRBV20-1	TRBJ1-1	NA	NA	CSASLVGVRNTEAFF	TGCAGTGCTAGTCTGGTCGGGGTGAGGAACACTGAAGCTTTCTTT
TRBV5-1	TRBJ1-2	NA	NA	CASSGDGTPNYGYTF	TGCGCCAGCAGCGGAGACGGGACACCTAACTATGGCTACACCTTC
TRBV27	TRBJ1-2	TRBD1	once	CASMGQYYGYTF	TGTGCCAGCATGGGACAGTACTATGGCTACACCTTC
TRBV25-1	TRBJ1-2	NA	NA	CASRGQIPPYGYTF	TGTGCCAGCAGAGGACAGATTCCTCCCTATGGCTACACCTTC
TRBV24-1	TRBJ2-3	NA	NA	CATSDLPHGETQYF	TGTGCCACCAGTGATCTTCCGCATGGGGAGACGCAGTATTTT
TRBV19	TRBJ1-1	NA	NA	CASSTNPGGAALTEAFF	TGTGCCAGTAGTACCAACCCCGGAGGGGCCGCCTTGACTGAAGCTTTCTTT
TRBV7-2	TRBJ1-6	TRBD1	NA	CASSPGTEYNSPLHF	TGTGCCAGCAGCCCCGGGACAGAATATAATTCACCCCTCCACTTT
TRBV5-5	TRBJ2-1	TRBD2	NA	CASRGLAGGFHEQFF	TGTGCCAGCAGGGGACTAGCGGGGGGCTTCCATGAGCAGTTCTTC
TRBV19	TRBJ1-2	NA	NA	CASSMMGAVQIYGYTF	TGTGCCAGTAGTATGATGGGAGCCGTACAAATCTATGGCTACACCTTC
TRBV19	TRBJ2-7	NA	few	CASRRSYRALSSYEQYF	TGTGCCAGTCGCCGCTCATACAGGGCTCTAAGCTCCTACGAGCAGTACTTC
TRBV27	TRBJ2-5	NA	NA	CASSSSGGRPETQYF	TGTGCCAGCAGCTCTAGTGGCGGCAGACCGGAGACCCAGTACTTC
TRBV7-2	TRBJ2-3	NA	NA	CASSLVAGVGTDTQYF	TGTGCCAGCAGCTTAGTAGCAGGGGTCGGCACAGATACGCAGTATTTT
TRBV9	TRBJ1-5	NA	NA	CASSSGPTASQPQHF	TGTGCCAGCAGCTCAGGGCCCACGGCAAGTCAGCCCCAGCATTTT
TRBV15	TRBJ1-2	NA	NA	CATSRQPPREGYTF	TGTGCCACCAGCAGACAGCCCCCCAGGGAAGGCTACACCTTC
TRBV9	TRBJ1-5	NA	NA	CASSQGNQPQHF	TGTGCCAGCAGCCAGGGCAATCAGCCCCAGCATTTT
TRBV5-1	TRBJ2-1	TRBD2	NA	CASSFGAGGSYNEQFF	TGCGCCAGCAGCTTTGGAGCGGGGGGCTCCTACAATGAGCAGTTCTTC
TRBV30	TRBJ1-2	TRBD1	NA	CAWSQRDRGLFGYTF	TGTGCCTGGAGTCAACGGGACAGGGGGCTTTTTGGCTACACCTTC
TRBV21-1	TRBJ1-1	NA	NA	CASLSDTEAFF	TGTGCCAGCCTCTCCGACACTGAAGCTTTCTTT
TRBV4-3	TRBJ1-2	TRBD1	NA	CASSQTTGDYGYTF	TGCGCCAGCAGCCAGACGACAGGGGACTATGGCTACACCTTC
TRBV19	TRBJ1-1	TRBD1	NA	CASSIALGQGTEAFF	TGTGCCAGTAGTATTGCCCTTGGACAGGGGACTGAAGCTTTCTTT
TRBV6-6	TRBJ1-1	NA	NA	CASSPELNTEAFF	TGTGCCAGCAGCCCCGAACTTAACACTGAAGCTTTCTTT
TRBV4-3	TRBJ2-1	TRBD2	NA	CASSQDAGLAGEQFF	TGCGCCAGCAGCCAAGATGCGGGACTAGCAGGCGAGCAGTTCTTC
TRBV30	TRBJ1-2	TRBD1	NA	CAWSVLGTVEGYTF	TGTGCCTGGAGTGTACTAGGGACAGTTGAAGGCTACACCTTC
TRBV5-5	TRBJ1-5	NA	NA	CASSLIGGDVGPQHF	TGTGCCAGCAGCTTGATAGGGGGGGATGTGGGGCCCCAGCATTTT
TRBV6-5	TRBJ1-5	NA	NA	CASSRQGNQPQHF	TGTGCCAGCAGTCGGCAGGGGAATCAGCCCCAGCATTTT
TRBV5-5	TRBJ1-2	TRBD1	few	CASSWGTGWDGYTF	TGTGCCAGCAGCTGGGGGACAGGGTGGGATGGCTACACCTTC
TRBV29-1	TRBJ1-2	TRBD1	NA	CSVGTDRGNYGYTF	TGCAGCGTGGGGACGGACAGGGGAAACTATGGCTACACCTTC
TRBV7-2	TRBJ1-5	TRBD1	NA	CASSLDRGRYQPQHF	TGTGCCAGCAGCTTAGACAGGGGAAGATATCAGCCCCAGCATTTT
TRBV19	TRBJ1-3	TRBD1	NA	CASRLKQGAADTIYF	TGTGCCAGTAGGCTCAAACAGGGGGCGGCGGACACCATATATTTT
TRBV9	TRBJ2-1	NA	NA	CASSVGTLTYNEQFF	TGTGCCAGCAGCGTCGGGACACTCACCTACAATGAGCAGTTCTTC
TRBV7-9	TRBJ1-1	TRBD1	NA	CASSARQGGLGSTEAFF	TGTGCCAGCAGCGCCCGACAGGGGGGTTTAGGGAGTACTGAAGCTTTCTTT
TRBV18	TRBJ2-7	TRBD2	NA	CASSQTSVYEQYF	TGTGCCAGCTCACAGACTAGCGTGTACGAGCAGTACTTC
TRBV30	TRBJ1-2	NA	NA	CAWSEEGGGNYGYTF	TGTGCCTGGAGTGAAGAGGGGGGAGGGAACTATGGCTACACCTTC
TRBV19	TRBJ1-2	NA	once	CASSMGSRGTIAWYGYTF	TGTGCCAGTAGTATGGGGAGCCGGGGAACGATTGCGTGGTATGGCTACACCTTC
TRBV29-1	TRBJ1-1	NA	NA	CSVEVGRGTEAFF	TGCAGCGTTGAAGTGGGGAGGGGAACTGAAGCTTTCTTT
TRBV30	TRBJ1-4	NA	few	CAWSLTVHEKLFF	TGTGCCTGGAGCCTGACAGTCCATGAAAAACTGTTTTTT
TRBV3-1/TRBV3-2	TRBJ1-5	NA	NA	CASSPRQDPLKQPQHF	TGTGCCAGCAGCCCGCGACAGGACCCCTTGAAGCAGCCCCAGCATTTT
TRBV29-1	TRBJ1-2	NA	NA	CSVEALLLMENYGYTF	TGCAGCGTTGAAGCACTTTTATTAATGGAGAACTATGGCTACACCTTC
TRBV5-4	TRBJ2-7	TRBD2	NA	CASSLFAGDSYEQYF	TGTGCCAGCAGCTTGTTCGCGGGGGACTCCTACGAGCAGTACTTC
TRBV20-1	TRBJ1-2	TRBD1	few	CSVTTGNGYTF	TGCAGTGTTACGACAGGGAATGGCTACACCTTC
TRBV7-3	TRBJ2-1	TRBD2	NA	CASSLLAGGRNEQFF	TGTGCCAGCAGCTTACTAGCGGGGGGACGCAATGAGCAGTTCTTC
TRBV4-2	TRBJ2-1	NA	few	CASSQDVGGGNEQFF	TGTGCCAGCAGCCAAGATGTAGGGGGGGGGAATGAGCAGTTCTTC
TRBV5-4	TRBJ1-1	NA	NA	CASSFGNTEAFF	TGTGCCAGCAGCTTCGGGAACACTGAAGCTTTCTTT
TRBV2	TRBJ1-2	TRBD1	NA	CASSEGRGYGYTF	TGTGCCAGCAGTGAAGGCAGGGGGTATGGCTACACCTTC
TRBV6-5	TRBJ1-1	TRBD1	NA	CASSSTRDREAFF	TGTGCCAGCAGTTCCACCCGGGACAGGGAAGCTTTCTTT
TRBV7-9	TRBJ1-6	NA	NA	CASSRETWSPLHF	TGTGCCAGCAGTCGCGAGACTTGGTCACCCCTCCACTTT
TRBV6-5	TRBJ1-2	NA	NA	CASRGGGRAFYGYTF	TGTGCCAGCAGGGGCGGCGGCAGGGCCTTCTATGGCTACACCTTC
TRBV5-1	TRBJ1-2	NA	NA	CASSLAGDLYGYTF	TGCGCCAGCAGCTTGGCAGGGGACCTCTATGGCTACACCTTC
TRBV4-1	TRBJ1-2	NA	NA	CASSQVQGGGYGYTF	TGCGCCAGCAGCCAAGTCCAGGGAGGGGGCTATGGCTACACCTTC
TRBV11-2	TRBJ2-2	NA	NA	CASSRELRTGELFF	TGTGCCAGCAGCAGGGAGCTAAGGACCGGGGAGCTGTTTTTT
TRBV27	TRBJ1-4	TRBD1	NA	CATGRGQVEKLFF	TGTGCCACCGGCAGGGGGCAGGTTGAAAAACTGTTTTTT
TRBV2	TRBJ1-1	NA	NA	CASSESRTEAFF	TGTGCCAGCAGTGAATCGAGGACTGAAGCTTTCTTT
TRBV14	TRBJ1-3	NA	NA	CASSQDLGNTIYF	TGTGCCAGCAGCCAAGATCTAGGAAACACCATATATTTT
TRBV28	TRBJ1-5	NA	NA	CASSSTSVRPSHF	TGTGCCAGCAGTTCCACTAGTGTACGCCCCTCGCATTTT
TRBV2	TRBJ2-1	NA	NA	CASKLRTGRNEQFF	TGTGCCAGCAAACTTCGGACTGGACGGAATGAGCAGTTCTTC
TRBV6-5	TRBJ1-5	NA	NA	CASSYGARKPQHF	TGTGCCAGCAGTTACGGGGCCAGAAAGCCCCAGCATTTT